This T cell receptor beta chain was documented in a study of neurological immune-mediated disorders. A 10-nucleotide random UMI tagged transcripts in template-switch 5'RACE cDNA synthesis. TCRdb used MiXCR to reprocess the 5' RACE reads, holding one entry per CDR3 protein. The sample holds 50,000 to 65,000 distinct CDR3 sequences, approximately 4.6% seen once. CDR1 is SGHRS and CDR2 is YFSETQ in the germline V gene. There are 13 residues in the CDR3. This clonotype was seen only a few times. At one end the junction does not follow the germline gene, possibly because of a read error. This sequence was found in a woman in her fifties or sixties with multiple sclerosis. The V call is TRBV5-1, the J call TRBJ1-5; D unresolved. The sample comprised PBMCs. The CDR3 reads CASSKGGNQPQNF. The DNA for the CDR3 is TGCGCCAGCAGTAAGGGAGGCAATCAGCCCCAGAATTTT.